The clone carrying this T cell receptor (beta chain) appeared a single time. The data originate from a study of blood T cell repertoires in COVID-19. The overall study: COVID-19 samples, acute and convalescent, were from the United States, Italy and Spain.

Sequencing used immunoSEQ multiplex PCR; TCRdb keeps in-frame clones, though not all of them. The sample has tens of thousands of clones, about 70% seen once. Germline V gene lookup returns CDR1 SGHRS and CDR2 YFSETQ. CDR3 length: 16 residues. Trimming removed 0 bases at V and 1 base at J, with 10 bases between. The origin of this receptor is an elderly woman with active or convalescent COVID-19. The chain links TRBV5-1 to TRBJ2-2; no clear D gene. The sample was peripheral blood. CDR3 nucleotides: TGCGCCAGCAGCTTGGAGCAGGTTCAGAACACCGGGGAGCTGTTTTTT. This translates into CASSLEQVQNTGELFF.